The following is a TCR beta chain sequence with its context. The table came from immunoSEQ multiplex PCR; TCRdb's copy has only in-frame clones and leaves some out. The data contain 150,000 or so clones, roughly 88% of them singletons. Followed longitudinally, the Seattle patients had been enrolled during active infection. The source of the sample is a study of blood T cell repertoires in COVID-19. For the study at large: COVID-19 samples collected from the United States, Italy and Spain covered acute and convalescent phases. In each case, the material was cDNA or gDNA derived from T cells, B-cell-depleted T cells, or PBMCs.

This CDR3 comprises 17 residues. Germline V gives CDR1 LGHNA, CDR2 YSLEER. Trimming removed 2 bases from V and 4 bases from J, with 21 bases in between. Sequencing used peripheral blood. The receptor was derived from a woman aged 55-69 years with COVID-19, enrolled during active disease. The V and J genes are TRBV4-3 and TRBJ2-7; possibly TRBD2 for D (6 bases). The CDR3 coding sequence is TGCGCCAGCAGCCAATACCCCCCCCGGGCGGAGGGTTACGAGCAGTACTTC. This codes for CASSQYPPRAEGYEQYF.